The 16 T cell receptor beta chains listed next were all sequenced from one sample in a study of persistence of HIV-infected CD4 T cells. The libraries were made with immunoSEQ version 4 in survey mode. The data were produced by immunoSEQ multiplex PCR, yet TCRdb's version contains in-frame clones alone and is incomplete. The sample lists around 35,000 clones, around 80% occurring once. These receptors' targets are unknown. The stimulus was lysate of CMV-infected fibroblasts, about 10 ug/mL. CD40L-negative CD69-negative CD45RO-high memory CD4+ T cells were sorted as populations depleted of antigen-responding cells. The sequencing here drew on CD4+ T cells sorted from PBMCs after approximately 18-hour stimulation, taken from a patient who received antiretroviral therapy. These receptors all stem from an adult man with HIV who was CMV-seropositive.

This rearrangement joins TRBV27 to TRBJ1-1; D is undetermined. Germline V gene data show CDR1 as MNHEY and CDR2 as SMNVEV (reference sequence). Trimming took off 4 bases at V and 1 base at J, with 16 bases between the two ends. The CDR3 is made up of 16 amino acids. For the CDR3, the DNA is TGTGCCAGCAGTTCTAAGATCCTCTTCGGGAACACTGAAGCTTTCTTT. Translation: CASSSKILFGNTEAFF.

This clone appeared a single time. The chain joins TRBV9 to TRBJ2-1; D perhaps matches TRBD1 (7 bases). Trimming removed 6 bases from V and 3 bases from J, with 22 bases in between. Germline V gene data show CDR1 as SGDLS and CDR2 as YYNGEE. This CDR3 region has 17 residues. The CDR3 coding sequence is TGTGCCAGCACCCCGACAGGGTGGCGGGACAGCTACAATGAGCAGTTCTTC. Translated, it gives CASTPTGWRDSYNEQFF.

The CDR3 sequence is CASSPPGRDSYEQYF. The CDR3 coding sequence is TGTGCCAGCAGCCCCCCAGGGCGGGACTCCTACGAGCAGTACTTC. This chain links TRBV3-1 (or the pseudogene TRBV3-2) with TRBJ2-7, with D possibly being TRBD2 (6 bases). This CDR3 region has 15 residues. With 4 bases removed from V and 0 bases from J, the gap between germline ends came to 13 bases. Germline V gives CDR1 LGHDT, CDR2 YNNKEL (reference sequence).

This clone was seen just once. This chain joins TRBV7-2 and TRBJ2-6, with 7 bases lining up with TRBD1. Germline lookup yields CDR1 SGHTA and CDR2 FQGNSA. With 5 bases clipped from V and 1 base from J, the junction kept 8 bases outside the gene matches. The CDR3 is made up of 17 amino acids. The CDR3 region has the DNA TGTGCCAGCAGCGCCCGGGACAGCCGGTCTGGGGCCAACGTCCTGACTTTC. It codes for CASSARDSRSGANVLTF.

CDR3 nucleotides: TGTGCCAGCAGTGGGACAGGGAAGGCATCCTACGAGCAGTACTTC. It specifies CASSGTGKASYEQYF. V usage is TRBV28 and J usage is TRBJ2-7; 9 nucleotides align to TRBD1. The CDR3 spans 15 residues. Germline CDR1 is MDHEN and CDR2 is SYDVKM. Germline trimming cut 5 bases from V and 1 base from J; bases unmatched to any gene: 6. Using reference TRBV28 and TRBJ2-7 for the parts outside the CDR3, the full variable domain is DVKVTQSSRYLVKRTGEKVFLECVQDMDHENMFWYRQDPGLGLRLIYFSYDVKMKEKGDIPEGYSVSREKKERFSLILESASTNQTSMYLCASSGTGKASYEQYFGPGTRLTVT.

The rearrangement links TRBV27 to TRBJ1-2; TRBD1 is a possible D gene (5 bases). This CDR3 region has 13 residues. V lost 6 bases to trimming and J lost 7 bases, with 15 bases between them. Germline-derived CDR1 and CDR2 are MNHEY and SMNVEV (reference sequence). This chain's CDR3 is CASSSGPGGGYTF. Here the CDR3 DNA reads TGTGCCAGCAGCTCGGGACCGGGAGGTGGCTACACCTTC.

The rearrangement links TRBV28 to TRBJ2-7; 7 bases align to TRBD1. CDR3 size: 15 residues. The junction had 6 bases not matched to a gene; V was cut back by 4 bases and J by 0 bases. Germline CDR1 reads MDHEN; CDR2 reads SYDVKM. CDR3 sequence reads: CASSSPGQSSYEQYF. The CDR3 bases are TGTGCCAGCAGTTCTCCGGGACAGAGCTCCTACGAGCAGTACTTC.

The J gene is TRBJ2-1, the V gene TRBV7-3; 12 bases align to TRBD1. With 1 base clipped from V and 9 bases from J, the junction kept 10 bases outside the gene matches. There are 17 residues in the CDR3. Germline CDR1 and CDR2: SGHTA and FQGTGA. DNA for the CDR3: TGTGCCAGCAGCTTAAGGGGACAGGGGGCGAGATTCGGTGAGCAGTTCTTC. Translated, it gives CASSLRGQGARFGEQFF.

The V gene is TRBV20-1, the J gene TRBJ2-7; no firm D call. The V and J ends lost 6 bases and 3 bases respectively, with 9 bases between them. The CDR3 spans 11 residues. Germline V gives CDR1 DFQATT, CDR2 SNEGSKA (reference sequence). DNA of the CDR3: TGCAGTGCGGTTTTTAACTACGAGCAGTACTTC. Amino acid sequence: CSAVFNYEQYF.

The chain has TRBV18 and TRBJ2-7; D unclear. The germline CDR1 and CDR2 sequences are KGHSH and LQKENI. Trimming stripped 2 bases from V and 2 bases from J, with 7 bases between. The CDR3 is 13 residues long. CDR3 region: CASSPWATYEQYF. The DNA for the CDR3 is TGTGCCAGCTCACCATGGGCAACCTACGAGCAGTACTTC.

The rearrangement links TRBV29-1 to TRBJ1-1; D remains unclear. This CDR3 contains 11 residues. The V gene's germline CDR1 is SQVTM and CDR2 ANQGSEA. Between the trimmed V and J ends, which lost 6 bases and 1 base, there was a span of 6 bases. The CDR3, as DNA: TGCAGCGTACAGCAGAACACTGAAGCTTTCTTT. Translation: CSVQQNTEAFF.

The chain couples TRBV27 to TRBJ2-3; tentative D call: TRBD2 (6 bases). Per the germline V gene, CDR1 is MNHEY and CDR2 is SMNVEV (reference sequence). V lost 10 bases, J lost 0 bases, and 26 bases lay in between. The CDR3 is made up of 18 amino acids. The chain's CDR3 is CATSYVGVGTASTDTQYF. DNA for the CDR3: TGTGCCACCTCTTATGTGGGGGTGGGGACTGCTAGCACAGATACGCAGTATTTT.

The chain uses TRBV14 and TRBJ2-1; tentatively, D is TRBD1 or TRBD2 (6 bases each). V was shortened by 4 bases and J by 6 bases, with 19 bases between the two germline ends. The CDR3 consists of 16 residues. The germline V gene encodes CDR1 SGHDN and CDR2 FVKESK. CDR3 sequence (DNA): TGTGCCAGCAGCCCCTACCTGGGCAGGGGAGGCAATGAGCAGTTCTTC. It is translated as CASSPYLGRGGNEQFF.

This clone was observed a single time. For the CDR3, the DNA is TGTGCCAGCAGTTACTCGCAGTCTAACACCGGGGAGCTGTTTTTT. Protein product: CASSYSQSNTGELFF. The genes are TRBV6-5 and TRBJ2-2, with unresolved D. This CDR3 contains 15 residues. V was clipped by 0 bases and J by 2 bases, with 7 bases between them. Germline values: CDR1 MNHEY, CDR2 SVGAGI.

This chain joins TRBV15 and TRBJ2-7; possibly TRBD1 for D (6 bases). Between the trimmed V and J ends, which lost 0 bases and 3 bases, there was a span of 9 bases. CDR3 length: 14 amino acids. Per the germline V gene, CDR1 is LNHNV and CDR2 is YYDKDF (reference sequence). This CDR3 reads CATSREKQGYEQYF. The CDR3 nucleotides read TGTGCCACCAGCAGAGAGAAACAGGGCTACGAGCAGTACTTC.

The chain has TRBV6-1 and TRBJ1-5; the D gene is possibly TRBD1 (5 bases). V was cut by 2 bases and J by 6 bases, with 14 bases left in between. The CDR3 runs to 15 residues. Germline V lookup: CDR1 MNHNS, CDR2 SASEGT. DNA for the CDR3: TGTGCCAGCAGTGAATTCGTTTACGGGACTCAGCCCCAGCATTTT. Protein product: CASSEFVYGTQPQHF.